This T cell receptor beta chain was obtained from a study of blood T cell repertoires in COVID-19. The repertoire was sequenced with immunoSEQ multiplex PCR; TCRdb's copy has only in-frame clones and lacks some. This repertoire shows 200,000 to 300,000 clones, about four fifths found once; its top ten account for about 9.5%. V dropped 10 bases and J dropped 4 bases, with 8 bases sitting between them. Germline CDR1 MDHEN, CDR2 SYDVKM. CDR3 size: 12 residues. This clonotype was obtained from an elderly woman with acute or convalescent COVID-19. The sequencing input was peripheral blood. J is TRBJ2-6 and V is TRBV28; the D gene is possibly TRBD2 (5 bases). CDR3: CATGEGANVLTF. The CDR3 DNA reads as TGTGCCACCGGGGAAGGGGCCAACGTCCTGACTTTC.